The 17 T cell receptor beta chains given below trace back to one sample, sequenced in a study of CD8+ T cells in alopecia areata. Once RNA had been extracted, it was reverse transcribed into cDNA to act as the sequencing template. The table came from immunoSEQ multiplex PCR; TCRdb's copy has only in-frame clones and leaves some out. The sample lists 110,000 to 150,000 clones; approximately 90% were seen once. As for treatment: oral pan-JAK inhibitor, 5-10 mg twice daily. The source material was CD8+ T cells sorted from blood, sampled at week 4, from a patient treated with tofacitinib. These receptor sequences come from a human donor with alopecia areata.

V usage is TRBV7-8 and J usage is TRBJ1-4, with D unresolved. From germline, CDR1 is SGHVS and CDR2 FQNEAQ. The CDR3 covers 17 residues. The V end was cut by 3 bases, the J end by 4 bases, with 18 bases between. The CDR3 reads CASSLVGSYLDNEKLFF. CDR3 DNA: TGTGCCAGCAGCTTGGTGGGGAGCTACCTCGATAATGAAAAACTGTTTTTT.

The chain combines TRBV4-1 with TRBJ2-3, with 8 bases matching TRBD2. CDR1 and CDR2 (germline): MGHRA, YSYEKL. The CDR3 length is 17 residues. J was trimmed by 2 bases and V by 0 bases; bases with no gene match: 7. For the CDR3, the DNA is TGCGCCAGCAGCCAAGACGGCTCTAGCGGGTTCACAGATACGCAGTATTTT. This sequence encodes CASSQDGSSGFTDTQYF.

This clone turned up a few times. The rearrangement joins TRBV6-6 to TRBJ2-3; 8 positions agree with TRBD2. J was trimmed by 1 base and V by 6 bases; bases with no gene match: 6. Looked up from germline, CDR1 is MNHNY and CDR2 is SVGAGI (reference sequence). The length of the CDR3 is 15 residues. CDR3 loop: CASRNGLAGTDTQYF. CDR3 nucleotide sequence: TGTGCCAGCAGAAACGGACTAGCCGGCACAGATACGCAGTATTTT.

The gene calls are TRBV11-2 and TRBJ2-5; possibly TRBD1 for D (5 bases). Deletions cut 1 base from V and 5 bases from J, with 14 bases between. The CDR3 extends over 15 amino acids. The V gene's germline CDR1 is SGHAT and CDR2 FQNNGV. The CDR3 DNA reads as TGTGCCAGCAGCTTAGGGGCAACAGGTCCCGAGACCCAGTACTTC. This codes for CASSLGATGPETQYF.

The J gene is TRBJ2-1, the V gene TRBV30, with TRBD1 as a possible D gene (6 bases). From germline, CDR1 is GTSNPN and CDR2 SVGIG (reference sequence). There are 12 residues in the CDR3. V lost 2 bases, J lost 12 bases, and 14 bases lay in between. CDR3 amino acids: CAWSQGGQWQFF. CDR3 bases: TGTGCCTGGAGTCAAGGGGGTCAGTGGCAGTTCTTC.

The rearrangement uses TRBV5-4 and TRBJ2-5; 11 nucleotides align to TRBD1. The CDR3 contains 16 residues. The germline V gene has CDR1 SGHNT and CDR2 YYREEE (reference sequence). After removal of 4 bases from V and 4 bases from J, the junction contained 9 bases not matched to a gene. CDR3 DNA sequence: TGTGCCAGCAGCCTGGTGGGACAGGGGGTTTCAGAGACCCAGTACTTC. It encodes CASSLVGQGVSETQYF.

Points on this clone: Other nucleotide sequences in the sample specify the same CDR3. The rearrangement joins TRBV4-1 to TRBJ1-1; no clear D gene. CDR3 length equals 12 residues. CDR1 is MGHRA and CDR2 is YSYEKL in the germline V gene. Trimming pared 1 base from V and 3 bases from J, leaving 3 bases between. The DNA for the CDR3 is TGCGCCAGCAGCCAAGTGGACACTGAAGCTTTCTTT. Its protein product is CASSQVDTEAFF.

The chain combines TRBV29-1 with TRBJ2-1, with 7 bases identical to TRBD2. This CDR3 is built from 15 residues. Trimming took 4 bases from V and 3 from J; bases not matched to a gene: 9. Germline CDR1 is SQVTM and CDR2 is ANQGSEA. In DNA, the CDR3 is TGCAGCGTTGCTGGAAGCGGGGACTTCTACAATGAGCAGTTCTTC. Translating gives CSVAGSGDFYNEQFF.

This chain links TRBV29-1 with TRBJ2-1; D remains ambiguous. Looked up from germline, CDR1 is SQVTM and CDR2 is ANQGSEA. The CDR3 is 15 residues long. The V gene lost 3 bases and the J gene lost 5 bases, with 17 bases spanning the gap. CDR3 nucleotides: TGCAGCGTTGAGTTTTATAGGGAAAACGACAATGAGCAGTTCTTC. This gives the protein CSVEFYRENDNEQFF.

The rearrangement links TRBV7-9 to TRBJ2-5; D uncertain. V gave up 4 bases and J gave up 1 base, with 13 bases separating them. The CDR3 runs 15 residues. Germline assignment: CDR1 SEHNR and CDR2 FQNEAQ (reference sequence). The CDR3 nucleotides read TGTGCCAGCAGCTGGGCCAGGAGTGGCCAAGAGACCCAGTACTTC. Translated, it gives CASSWARSGQETQYF.

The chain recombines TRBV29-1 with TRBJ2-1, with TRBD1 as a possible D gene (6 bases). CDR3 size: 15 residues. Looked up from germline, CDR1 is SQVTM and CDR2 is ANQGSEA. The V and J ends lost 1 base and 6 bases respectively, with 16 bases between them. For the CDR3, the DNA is TGCAGCGTTGAAGGAACAGGGTCCAATTTCAATGAGCAGTTCTTC. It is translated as CSVEGTGSNFNEQFF.

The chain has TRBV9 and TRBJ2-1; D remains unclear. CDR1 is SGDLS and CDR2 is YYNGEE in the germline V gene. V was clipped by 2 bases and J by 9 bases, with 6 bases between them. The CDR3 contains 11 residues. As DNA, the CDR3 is TGTGCCAGCAGCGTGGAAGCTGAGCAGTTCTTC. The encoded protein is CASSVEAEQFF.

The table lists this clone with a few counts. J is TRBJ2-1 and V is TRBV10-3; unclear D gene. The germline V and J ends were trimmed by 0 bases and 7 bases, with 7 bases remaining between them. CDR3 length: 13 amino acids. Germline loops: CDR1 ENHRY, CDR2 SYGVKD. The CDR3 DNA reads TGTGCCATCAGTGAGTCTGGAGTGAATGAGCAGTTCTTC. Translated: CAISESGVNEQFF.

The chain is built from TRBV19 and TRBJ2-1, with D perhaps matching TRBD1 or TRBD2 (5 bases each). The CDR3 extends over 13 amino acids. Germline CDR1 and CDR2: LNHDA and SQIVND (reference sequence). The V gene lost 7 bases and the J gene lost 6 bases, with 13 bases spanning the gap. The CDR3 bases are TGTGCCAGTATGGACTGGGGCGGCAATGAGCAGTTCTTC. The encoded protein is CASMDWGGNEQFF.

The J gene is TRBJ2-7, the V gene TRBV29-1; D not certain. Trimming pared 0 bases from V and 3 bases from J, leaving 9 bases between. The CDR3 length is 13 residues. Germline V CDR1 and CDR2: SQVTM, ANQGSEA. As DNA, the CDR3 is TGCAGCGTTGAAGATGGGGTTTTCTACGAGCAGTACTTC. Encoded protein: CSVEDGVFYEQYF.

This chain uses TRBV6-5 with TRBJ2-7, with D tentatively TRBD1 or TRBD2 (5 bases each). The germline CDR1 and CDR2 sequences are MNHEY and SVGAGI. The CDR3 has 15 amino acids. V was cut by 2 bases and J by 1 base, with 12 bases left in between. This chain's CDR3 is CASSYHGTESYEQYF. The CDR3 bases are TGTGCCAGCAGTTACCACGGGACGGAGTCCTACGAGCAGTACTTC.

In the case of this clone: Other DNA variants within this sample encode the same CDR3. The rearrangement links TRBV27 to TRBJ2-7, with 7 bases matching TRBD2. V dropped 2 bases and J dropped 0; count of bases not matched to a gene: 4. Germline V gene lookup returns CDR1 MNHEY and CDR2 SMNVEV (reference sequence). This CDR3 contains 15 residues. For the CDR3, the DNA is TGTGCCAGCAGTTTAACTAGCGTACTCTCCTACGAGCAGTACTTC. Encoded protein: CASSLTSVLSYEQYF.